The next 26 T cell receptor beta chains were all read from a single sample in a study of blood T cell repertoires in COVID-19. Measured with immunoSEQ multiplex PCR; TCRdb has only the in-frame clones, and not every one. The profile shows 120,000 or so clones, roughly four fifths of them singletons. Sample: peripheral blood. These receptors were taken from a woman in her sixties or seventies with acute or convalescent COVID-19.

The chain is built from TRBV19 and TRBJ2-5; no clear D gene. Trimming took off 4 bases at V and 2 bases at J, with 8 bases between the two ends. Germline V gene data show CDR1 as LNHDA and CDR2 as SQIVND (reference sequence). The CDR3 is 13 residues long. The CDR3 loop is CASSKHRQETQYF. The CDR3 bases are TGTGCCAGTAGTAAGCACAGACAAGAGACCCAGTACTTC. The complete variable domain, with remaining parts taken from reference TRBV19 and TRBJ2-5, reads DGGITQSPKYLFRKEGQNVTLSCEQNLNHDAMYWYRQDPGQGLRLIYYSQIVNDFQKGDIAEGYSVSREKKESFPLTVTSAQKNPTAFYLCASSKHRQETQYFGPGTRLLVL.

This clone was found a few times. This rearrangement joins TRBV9 to TRBJ1-2; D is unresolved. Trimming took 3 bases from V and 4 from J, leaving 22 bases between them. This CDR3 has 17 residues. Germline CDR1 SGDLS, CDR2 YYNGEE. The CDR3 region is CASSAPKGVRKGYGYTF. The CDR3 DNA is TGTGCCAGCAGCGCCCCGAAAGGAGTGAGAAAAGGCTATGGCTACACCTTC.

This sequence joins TRBV10-3 and TRBJ2-5, with a possible D match to TRBD2 (5 bases). This CDR3 is built from 14 residues. The V and J ends lost 6 bases and 5 bases respectively, with 16 bases between them. Germline CDR1 ENHRY, CDR2 SYGVKD. CDR3 residues: CAISEGEARETQYF. The CDR3, as DNA: TGTGCCATCAGCGAGGGCGAGGCTAGGGAGACCCAGTACTTC.

The rearrangement uses TRBV5-1 and TRBJ1-5, with D hard to call. This CDR3 is built from 14 residues. The V gene's germline CDR1 is SGHRS and CDR2 YFSETQ. V was pared by 1 base and J by 9 bases, with 14 bases between. The CDR3, as DNA: TGCGCCAGCAGCTTGACTTCCATTCACGGGCCCCAGCATTTT. Translation: CASSLTSIHGPQHF.

The V call is TRBV7-2, the J call TRBJ1-2; perhaps TRBD1 as D (5 bases). Trimming shortened V by 4 bases and J by 6 bases, and 15 bases separated the two germline ends. This CDR3 has 14 residues. CDR1 is SGHTA and CDR2 is FQGNSA in the germline V gene. The CDR3 region has the DNA TGTGCCAGCAGCTCCACGGTGACAGACCATGGCTACACCTTC. Translated, it gives CASSSTVTDHGYTF. The full variable domain, rest sourced from reference TRBV7-2 and TRBJ1-2, is GAGVSQSPSNKVTEKGKDVELRCDPISGHTALYWYRQSLGQGLEFLIYFQGNSAPDKSGLPSDRFSAERTGGSVSTLTIQRTQQEDSAVYLCASSSTVTDHGYTFGSGTRLTVV.

The rearrangement links TRBV7-2 to TRBJ1-6, with 9 bases aligning to TRBD1. The V and J ends lost 3 bases and 0 bases, in that order; junction bases with no gene match: 3. Germline loops: CDR1 SGHTA, CDR2 FQGNSA. This CDR3 contains 17 residues. CDR3 sequence (DNA): TGTGCCAGCAGCTTGGGGACAGGGAGCTCCTATAATTCACCCCTCCACTTT. It encodes CASSLGTGSSYNSPLHF.

The chain has TRBV3-1 (or the pseudogene TRBV3-2) and TRBJ2-1; 13 nucleotides align to TRBD2. Germline values: CDR1 LGHDT, CDR2 YNNKEL (reference sequence). CDR3 length equals 16 residues. The ends lost 3 bases at V and 7 bases at J; junction bases unmatched: 6. CDR3 sequence (DNA): TGTGCCAGCAGCCACCTCGGGACTAGCGGGGAAAATGAGCAGTTCTTC. Encoded protein: CASSHLGTSGENEQFF.

V gene TRBV30 combines with J gene TRBJ2-3, with D possibly matching TRBD2 (6 bases). This CDR3 is built from 12 residues. The germline V and J ends were trimmed by 2 bases and 6 bases, with 9 bases remaining between them. Germline CDR1 GTSNPN, CDR2 SVGIG (reference sequence). The chain's CDR3 is CAWSMGGDTQYF. Here the CDR3 DNA reads TGTGCCTGGAGTATGGGGGGTGATACGCAGTATTTT.

The gene calls are TRBV6-5 and TRBJ1-1; the match to TRBD1 covers 8 bases. The germline V gene has CDR1 MNHEY and CDR2 SVGAGI. This CDR3 is built from 14 residues. With 6 bases clipped from V and 4 bases from J, the junction kept 7 bases outside the gene matches. The CDR3 region has the DNA TGTGCCAGCAGGATATCAGGGGGCTCCACTGAAGCTTTCTTT. It translates to CASRISGGSTEAFF.

This clone was picked up one time. The chain uses TRBV6-5 and TRBJ1-2, with a possible D match to TRBD1 (6 bases). The CDR3 consists of 12 residues. Germline CDR1 is MNHEY and CDR2 is SVGAGI. The V end lost 9 bases, the J end lost 4 bases, and 12 bases lay between the germline ends. The chain's CDR3 is CASQGSGYGYTF. CDR3 nucleotide sequence: TGTGCCAGTCAGGGGTCGGGCTATGGCTACACCTTC.

The chain combines TRBV4-1 with TRBJ2-5; unclear D gene. This CDR3 has 14 amino acids. V lost 0 bases, J lost 0 bases, and 5 bases lay in between. Germline V gene lookup returns CDR1 MGHRA and CDR2 YSYEKL. In DNA, the CDR3 is TGCGCCAGCAGCCAAGACCTCCACCAAGAGACCCAGTACTTC. Its translation: CASSQDLHQETQYF.

The V gene is TRBV3-1 (or the pseudogene TRBV3-2), the J gene TRBJ1-2; D not resolved. This CDR3 contains 14 residues. Germline lookup yields CDR1 LGHDT and CDR2 YNNKEL (reference sequence). Trimming removed 4 bases from V and 7 bases from J, with 16 bases in between. DNA for the CDR3: TGTGCCAGCAGCCTGAACGCACAAGTTACTGGCTACACCTTC. Translated, it gives CASSLNAQVTGYTF.

This clone occurred once. The chain joins TRBV6-6 to TRBJ1-2; D unclear. This CDR3 spans 11 amino acids. Germline V gene sequence: CDR1 MNHNY, CDR2 SVGAGI (reference sequence). Trimming removed 7 bases at V and 4 bases at J, with 7 bases between. The DNA for the CDR3 is TGTGCCAGCACCCAGTTCTATGGCTACACCTTC. This codes for CASTQFYGYTF.

The CDR3 is CASSRYVSQDTEAFF. The CDR3 coding sequence is TGCGCCAGCAGTCGGTATGTGAGTCAGGACACTGAAGCTTTCTTT. The chain links TRBV4-3 to TRBJ1-1, with D unresolved. Trimming took 6 bases from V and 3 from J, leaving 17 bases between them. Per germline, CDR1 LGHNA and CDR2 YSLEER. The CDR3 runs 15 residues.

V gene TRBV7-2 combines with J gene TRBJ1-3, with unresolved D. This CDR3 comprises 16 residues. Germline lookup yields CDR1 SGHTA and CDR2 FQGNSA. The V end lost 5 bases, the J end lost 0 bases, and 14 bases lay between the germline ends. The CDR3 protein is CASSPLPVSSGNTIYF. The CDR3 DNA reads TGTGCCAGCAGCCCCCTACCGGTGAGCTCTGGAAACACCATATATTTT.

This chain connects TRBV9 to TRBJ2-2; TRBD2 agrees at 12 bases. CDR1 and CDR2 (germline): SGDLS, YYNGEE. V lost 4 bases, J lost 7 bases, and 17 bases stayed unmatched. This CDR3 region has 19 residues. CDR3 nucleotide sequence: TGTGCCAGCAGCCCATGGGGATCACTAGCGGGGGGCCTGAGCGGGGAGCTGTTTTTT. Its translation is CASSPWGSLAGGLSGELFF.

In this sample, this clone turned up a few times. The gene calls are TRBV5-4 and TRBJ1-4, with TRBD1 as a possible D gene (5 bases). Trimming took 3 bases from V and 4 from J, leaving 13 bases between them. The CDR3 is 15 residues long. The germline CDR1 and CDR2 sequences are SGHNT and YYREEE (reference sequence). The CDR3 region has the DNA TGTGCCAGCAGCTCTTATGGGGACTTTAATGAAAAACTGTTTTTT. Residues: CASSSYGDFNEKLFF.

The V gene is TRBV27, the J gene TRBJ1-2; maybe TRBD1 (5 bases). This CDR3 is 14 amino acids long. Germline assignment: CDR1 MNHEY and CDR2 SMNVEV (reference sequence). Trimming cost V 8 bases and J 3 bases, with 16 bases left between them. Written as DNA, the CDR3 is TGTGCCAGCTCCCGGGGGGGAGGGGACTATGGCTACACCTTC. This encodes CASSRGGGDYGYTF.

The gene calls are TRBV9 and TRBJ1-4; D might be TRBD1 (6 bases). The germline V gene encodes CDR1 SGDLS and CDR2 YYNGEE. CDR3 length: 15 amino acids. The V end was cut by 0 bases, the J end by 5 bases, with 11 bases between. The CDR3 DNA reads as TGTGCCAGCAGCGTAGCGGGGGGCTTGAATGAAAAACTGTTTTTT. Translation: CASSVAGGLNEKLFF.

This clone came up a few times. This chain links TRBV5-4 with TRBJ1-3; no reliable D call. The V end lost 0 bases, the J end lost 2 bases, and 12 bases lay between the germline ends. Germline V gene data show CDR1 as SGHNT and CDR2 as YYREEE (reference sequence). The length of the CDR3 is 16 residues. CDR3 coding DNA: TGTGCCAGCAGCTTGGCGTTAGGGAGACCTGGAAACACCATATATTTT. This translates into CASSLALGRPGNTIYF. The full variable domain, completed using reference TRBV5-4 and TRBJ1-3, is ETGVTQSPTHLIKTRGQQVTLRCSSQSGHNTVSWYQQALGQGPQFIFQYYREEENGRGNFPPRFSGLQFPNYSSELNVNALELDDSALYLCASSLALGRPGNTIYFGEGSWLTVV.

This chain joins TRBV2 and TRBJ2-7, with 9 bases aligning to TRBD2. V shed 8 bases and J 2 bases; nucleotides not matched to a gene: 22. The CDR3 extends over 19 amino acids. Germline CDR1 reads SNHLY; CDR2 reads FYNNEI. This CDR3 reads CASRPGAPLRGGATYEQYF. In DNA, the CDR3 is TGTGCCAGCCGACCGGGCGCCCCCCTACGCGGGGGGGCCACCTACGAGCAGTACTTC.

This rearrangement joins TRBV28 to TRBJ1-6; a weak D match, TRBD1 (5 bases). Per germline, CDR1 MDHEN and CDR2 SYDVKM. CDR3 length equals 18 residues. Trimming left V 5 bases short and J 4 bases short, with 21 bases between. CDR3 in DNA: TGTGCCAGCAGTCCGAGCGGGGGATTGGGGGTATATAATTCACCCCTCCACTTT. It codes for CASSPSGGLGVYNSPLHF.

The V call is TRBV5-4, the J call TRBJ1-2; tentative D call: TRBD1 (6 bases). Germline-derived CDR1 and CDR2 are SGHNT and YYREEE (reference sequence). V lost 4 bases to trimming and J lost 5 bases, with 9 bases between them. The CDR3 consists of 12 residues. CDR3 region: CASSADRYGYTF. The CDR3 DNA follows: TGTGCCAGCAGCGCGGACAGATATGGCTACACCTTC. Full variable domain (remainder filled in from reference TRBV5-4 and TRBJ1-2): ETGVTQSPTHLIKTRGQQVTLRCSSQSGHNTVSWYQQALGQGPQFIFQYYREEENGRGNFPPRFSGLQFPNYSSELNVNALELDDSALYLCASSADRYGYTFGSGTRLTVV.

The J gene is TRBJ1-3, the V gene TRBV5-8; 7 nucleotides align to TRBD1. Germline V lookup: CDR1 SGHTS, CDR2 YDEGEE. V was pared by 5 bases and J by 4 bases, with 9 bases of the junction left unmatched. The CDR3 covers 15 residues. Here the CDR3 DNA reads TGTGCCAGCAGTTTACAGGGGATTAGAGGAAACACCATATATTTT. Encoded protein: CASSLQGIRGNTIYF.

This rearrangement joins TRBV5-4 to TRBJ1-1; 8 bases line up with TRBD1. V shed 2 bases and J 6 bases; nucleotides not matched to a gene: 6. This CDR3 comprises 14 residues. The germline V gene has CDR1 SGHNT and CDR2 YYREEE (reference sequence). CDR3 bases: TGTGCCAGCAGCTTACCGACAGGGGTCCCTGAAGCTTTCTTT. Its protein is CASSLPTGVPEAFF.

The CDR3: CASSLGASLKTQYF. CDR3 in DNA: TGTGCCAGCAGCTTAGGAGCTAGCCTAAAGACCCAGTACTTC. The chain joins TRBV11-2 to TRBJ2-5, with D possibly matching TRBD2 (5 bases). Trimming took off 1 base at V and 6 bases at J, with 12 bases between the two ends. Per germline, CDR1 SGHAT and CDR2 FQNNGV. CDR3 size: 14 residues.